These 9 T cell receptor beta chains were all obtained from the same sample, sequenced in a study of regulatory T cells in long-lasting Graves disease. Combining iRepertoire HTBI primers with Arm-PCR of CDR3 regions, the authors built TCR beta libraries. Via MiXCR, TCRdb re-called the multiplex PCR reads, giving one row per CDR3 protein. Here the sample spans approximately 230,000 distinct CDR3 sequences, roughly 18% being singletons. Time point denoted: newly diagnosed GD, antithyroid drugs for less than 3 months. PBMC-derived RNA was used for the TCR library. The specimen comprised peripheral blood mononuclear cells (PBMCs), sampled at new diagnosis, from a patient treated with antithyroid drugs. The receptor source for this set is a female donor with Graves disease.

The chain combines TRBV29-1 with TRBJ2-7; maybe TRBD2 (7 bases). Trimming removed 7 bases from V and 7 bases from J, with 20 bases in between. Germline CDR1 and CDR2: SQVTM and ANQGSEA. The CDR3 is 13 amino acids. CDR3 nucleotides: TGCAGCGCGCGGGACCGGGGGGCTGGGGAGCAGTACTTC. Translating gives CSARDRGAGEQYF.

This clonotype appeared many times. V usage is TRBV7-6 and J usage is TRBJ1-5; D uncertain. Germline lookup yields CDR1 SGHVS and CDR2 FNYEAQ. V gave up 4 bases and J gave up 9 bases, with 13 bases separating them. The CDR3 contains 13 residues. As DNA, the CDR3 is TGTGCCAGCAGCTCCCTCGTGGTAGGGCCCCAGCATTTT. It specifies CASSSLVVGPQHF.

J is TRBJ2-7 and V is TRBV24-1, with 7 bases lining up with TRBD1. The CDR3 runs to 14 residues. Germline CDR1 reads KGHDR; CDR2 reads SFDVKD. The J segment lost 0 bases and the V segment lost 5 bases, leaving 3 bases of the junction unmatched. CDR3 sequence reads: CATSGQGSSYEQYF. CDR3 DNA sequence: TGTGCCACCAGTGGACAGGGAAGCTCCTACGAGCAGTACTTC.

The sample holds many counts of this clonotype. V usage is TRBV14 and J usage is TRBJ2-2, with D hard to call. V dropped 2 bases and J dropped 3 bases, with 4 bases sitting between them. Germline CDR1 SGHDN, CDR2 FVKESK. The CDR3 runs to 13 residues. CDR3 coding DNA: TGTGCCAGCAGCCAACAGTACACCGGGGAGCTGTTTTTT. Translated: CASSQQYTGELFF. Using reference TRBV14 and TRBJ2-2 for the parts outside the CDR3, the full variable domain is EAGVTQFPSHSVIEKGQTVTLRCDPISGHDNLYWYRRVMGKEIKFLLHFVKESKQDESGMPNNRFLAERTGGTYSTLKVQPAELEDSGVYFCASSQQYTGELFFGEGSRLTVL.

This clonotype was detected ten times or more. The V and J genes are TRBV27 and TRBJ2-3; D possibly uses TRBD1 or TRBD2 (5 bases each). The V gene's germline CDR1 is MNHEY and CDR2 SMNVEV (reference sequence). The CDR3 spans 14 residues. Trimming took off 4 bases at V and 2 bases at J, with 10 bases between the two ends. The CDR3 loop reads CASSSTGTTDTQYF. Written as DNA, the CDR3 is TGTGCCAGCAGTTCCACCGGGACCACAGATACGCAGTATTTT.

The sample holds many counts of this clonotype. This rearrangement joins TRBV4-2 to TRBJ2-2; D is possibly TRBD2 (5 bases). Per germline, CDR1 LGHNA and CDR2 YNFKEQ. The germline V and J ends were trimmed by 0 bases and 4 bases, with 15 bases remaining between them. CDR3 size: 17 residues. The CDR3 nucleotides are TGTGCCAGCAGCCAAGATGCGGTGGGCGCGGGCACCGGGGAGCTGTTTTTT. Encoded protein: CASSQDAVGAGTGELFF.

A remark on this clonotype: This may be a read error, as it is one base from a much larger clone. The chain has TRBV6-1 and TRBJ2-7; tentatively, D is TRBD2 (6 bases). This CDR3 is 13 amino acids long. Trimming took off 7 bases at V and 4 bases at J, with 14 bases between the two ends. Germline CDR1 is MNHNS and CDR2 is SASEGT. CDR3 nucleotides: TGTGCCAGCACCGCTAGCGACAGATACGAGCAGTACTTC. It is translated as CASTASDRYEQYF.

This clonotype was picked up many times. The rearrangement uses TRBV11-2 and TRBJ1-4; weak D call: TRBD1 (6 bases). This CDR3 spans 15 amino acids. The V and J ends lost 0 bases and 11 bases respectively, with 16 bases between them. The V gene's germline CDR1 is SGHAT and CDR2 FQNNGV. CDR3 in DNA: TGTGCCAGCAGCTTAGATCGGGGCAGGGGCGGGAAACTGTTTTTT. This translates into CASSLDRGRGGKLFF. Using reference TRBV11-2 and TRBJ1-4 for the parts outside the CDR3, the full variable domain is EAGVAQSPRYKIIEKRQSVAFWCNPISGHATLYWYQQILGQGPKLLIQFQNNGVVDDSQLPKDRFSAERLKGVDSTLKIQPAKLEDSAVYLCASSLDRGRGGKLFFGSGTQLSVL.

At least ten counts were recorded for this clonotype. The chain uses TRBV3-1 and TRBJ2-7; D may be TRBD1 (6 bases). This CDR3 contains 13 residues. In germline, CDR1 is LGHDT, CDR2 YNNKEL (reference sequence). Trimming pared 3 bases from V and 4 bases from J, leaving 10 bases between. CDR3 DNA sequence: TGTGCCAGCAGCCAGATGCAGGGGTACGAGCAGTACTTC. Its translation: CASSQMQGYEQYF.